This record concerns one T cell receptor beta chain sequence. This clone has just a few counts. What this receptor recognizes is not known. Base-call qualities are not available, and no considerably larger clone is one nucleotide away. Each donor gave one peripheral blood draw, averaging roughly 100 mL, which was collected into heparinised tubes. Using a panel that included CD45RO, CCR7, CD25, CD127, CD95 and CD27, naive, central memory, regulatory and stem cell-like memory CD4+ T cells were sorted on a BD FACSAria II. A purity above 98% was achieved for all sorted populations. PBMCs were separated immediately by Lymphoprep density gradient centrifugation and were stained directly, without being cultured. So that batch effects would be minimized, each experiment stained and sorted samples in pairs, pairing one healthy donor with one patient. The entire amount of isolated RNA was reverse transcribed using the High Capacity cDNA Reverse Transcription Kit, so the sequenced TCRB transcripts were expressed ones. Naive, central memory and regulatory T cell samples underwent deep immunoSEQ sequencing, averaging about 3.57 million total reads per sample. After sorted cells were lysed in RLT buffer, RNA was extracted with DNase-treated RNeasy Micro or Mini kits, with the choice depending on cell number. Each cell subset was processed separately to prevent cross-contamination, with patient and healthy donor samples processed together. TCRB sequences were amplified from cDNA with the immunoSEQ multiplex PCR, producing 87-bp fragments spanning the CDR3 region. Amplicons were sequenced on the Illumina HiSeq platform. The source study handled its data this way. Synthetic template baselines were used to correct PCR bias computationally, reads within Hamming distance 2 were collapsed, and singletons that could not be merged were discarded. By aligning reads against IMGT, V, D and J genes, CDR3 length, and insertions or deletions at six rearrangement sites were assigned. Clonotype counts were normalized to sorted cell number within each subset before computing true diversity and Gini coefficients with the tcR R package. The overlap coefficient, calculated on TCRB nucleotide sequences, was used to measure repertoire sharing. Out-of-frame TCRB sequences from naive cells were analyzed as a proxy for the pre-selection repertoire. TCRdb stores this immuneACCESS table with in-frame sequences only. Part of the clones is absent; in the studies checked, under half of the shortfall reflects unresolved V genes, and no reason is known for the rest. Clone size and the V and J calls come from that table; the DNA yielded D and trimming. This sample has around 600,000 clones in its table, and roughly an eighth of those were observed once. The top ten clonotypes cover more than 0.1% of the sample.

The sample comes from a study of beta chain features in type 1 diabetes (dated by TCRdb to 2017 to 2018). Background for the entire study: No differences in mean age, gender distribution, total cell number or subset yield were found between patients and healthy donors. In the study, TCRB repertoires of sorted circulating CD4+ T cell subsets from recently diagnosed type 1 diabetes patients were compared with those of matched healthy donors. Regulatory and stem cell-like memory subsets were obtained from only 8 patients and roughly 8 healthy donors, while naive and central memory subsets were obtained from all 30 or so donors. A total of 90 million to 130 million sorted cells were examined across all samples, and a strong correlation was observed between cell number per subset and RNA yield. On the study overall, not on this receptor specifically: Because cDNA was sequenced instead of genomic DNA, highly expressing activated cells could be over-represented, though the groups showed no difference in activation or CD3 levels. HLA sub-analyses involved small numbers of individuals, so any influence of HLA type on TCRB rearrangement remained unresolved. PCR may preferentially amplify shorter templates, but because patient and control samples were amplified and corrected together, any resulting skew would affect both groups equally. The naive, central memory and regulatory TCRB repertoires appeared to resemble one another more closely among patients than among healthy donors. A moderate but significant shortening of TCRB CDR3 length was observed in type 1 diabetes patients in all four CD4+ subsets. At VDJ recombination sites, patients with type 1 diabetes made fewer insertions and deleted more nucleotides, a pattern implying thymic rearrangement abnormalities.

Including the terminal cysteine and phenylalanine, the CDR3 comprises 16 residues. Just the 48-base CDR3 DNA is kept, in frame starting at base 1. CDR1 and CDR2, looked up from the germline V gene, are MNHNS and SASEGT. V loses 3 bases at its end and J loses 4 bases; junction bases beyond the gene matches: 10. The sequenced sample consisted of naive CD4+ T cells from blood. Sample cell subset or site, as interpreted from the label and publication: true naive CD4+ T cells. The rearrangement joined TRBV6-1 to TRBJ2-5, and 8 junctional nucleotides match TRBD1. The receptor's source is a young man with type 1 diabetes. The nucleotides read TGTGCCAGCAGTGACCATACGACAGGGGCGGGAGAGACCCAGTACTTC. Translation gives CASSDHTTGAGETQYF.